The clone carrying this T cell receptor beta chain has just a few counts. Authors' methods: Using reference gene primer amplification, nucleated cell counts were estimated. The repertoire was sequenced with immunoSEQ multiplex PCR; TCRdb's copy has only in-frame clones and lacks some. V, J and clone size derive from that table, while D and trimming were established from the DNA sequence. The table shows approximately 220,000 clones, with 75% to 90% occurring only once. The V segment lost 6 bases and the J segment 6 bases; nucleotides outside the gene matches: 8. CDR1 LNHDA and CDR2 SQIVND come from the germline V gene (reference sequence). The CDR3 is 15 residues long. These data are taken from a study of blood T cell repertoires in COVID-19.

The sequence was obtained from a man aged 30-40 years who had recovered from COVID-19. Sequencing used PBMCs or T cells enriched from blood (not recorded which). This sequence joins TRBV19 and TRBJ2-2; TRBD1 agrees at 9 bases. CDR3 DNA sequence: TGTGCCAGTAGAACGTCACAGGGGGCCGCCGGGGAGCTGTTTTTT. Translated: CASRTSQGAAGELFF.